This T cell receptor beta chain was documented in a study of T cell repertoires in cytomegalovirus infection. There are 17 residues in the CDR3. The J segment lost 2 bases and the V segment lost 0 bases, leaving 5 bases of the junction unmatched. The V gene's germline CDR1 is MNHNS and CDR2 SASEGT. There are a few counts of this clonotype. Antigen specificity is unknown. Broader study findings: CMV-specific TCR beta clonotypes restricted by HLA-C were the ones dominating the ex vivo response.

A single record per CDR3 protein comes from TCRdb applying MiXCR to the reads. The profile shows 450,000 to 550,000 distinct CDR3 sequences, 16% of them singletons. The source material was CD8+ T cells from PBMCs. This receptor was taken from a human donor in good health (CMV status not recorded). Some clones in this sample may be carry-over from other donors' samples. The V gene is TRBV6-1, the J gene TRBJ1-5; TRBD1 aligns across 9 bases. The CDR3 loop reads CASSEAGQGWGNQPQHF. The CDR3 DNA follows: TGTGCCAGCAGTGAAGCGGGACAGGGTTGGGGCAATCAGCCCCAGCATTTT.